The 18 T cell receptor beta chains below come from one sample, sequenced in a study of Ad26.COV2.S vaccination and SARS-CoV-2 variants (dated by TCRdb to the early 2020s). Receptors were amplified or captured by the immunoSEQ multiplex PCR assay. TCRdb's version of the immuneACCESS table is confined to in-frame rearrangements and falls short of the full clone set. An unresolved V gene accounts for under half of the shortfall where checked; the remainder is of unknown origin. Counted in this sample were around 300,000 clones; roughly 90% of them appeared once. The ten most abundant clones make up about 5% of the sample. The sample's treatment or condition label, decoded: roughly 19 received Ad26.COV2.S at low or high dose, single or two shots; several received placebo; per-sample allocation not given. For vaccine and placebo recipients, repertoires were sequenced using samples collected on day 63 after the first injection.

Source: peripheral blood, taken in a trial of Ad26.COV2.S vaccine versus placebo. The receptor source for this set is a person aged 18-60 years who received the Ad26.COV2.S COVID-19 vaccine or a placebo.

This chain links TRBV5-6 with TRBJ1-5; 7 bases fit TRBD1. The germline CDR1 and CDR2 sequences are SGHDT and YYEEEE. This CDR3 has 13 amino acids. V was clipped by 4 bases and J by 7 bases; unmatched bases: 5. The DNA of the CDR3 is TGTGCCAGCAGCCCACAGGGGAAGCAGCCCCAGCATTTT. Amino acids: CASSPQGKQPQHF.

V and J are TRBV21-1 and TRBJ2-7; the table assigns TRBD1, which was not confirmed against the DNA. TRBV21-1 is a pseudogene. This CDR3 is built from 19 residues. CDR3 DNA: TGTGCCAGCAGCAGTTTAGAACAGGGGGCGCGGGAGAGGGACTACGAGCAGTACTTC. Its translation: CASSSLEQGARERDYEQYF.

This clone was picked up a small number of times. V is TRBV7-6 and J is TRBJ2-2; D may be TRBD1 (6 bases). The V gene lost 5 bases and the J gene lost 6 bases, with 16 bases spanning the gap. Looked up from germline, CDR1 is SGHVS and CDR2 is FNYEAQ. This CDR3 comprises 15 residues. The CDR3 DNA reads TGTGCCAGCAGCCCTTCAAGTTCAGGGGCCGGGGAGCTGTTTTTT. Translation: CASSPSSSGAGELFF.

The V gene is TRBV6-2 or TRBV6-3, the J gene TRBJ1-5; no clear D gene. Germline V gene sequence: CDR1 MNHEY, CDR2 SVGEGT. V was clipped by 2 bases and J by 6 bases, with 8 bases between them. The CDR3 runs to 13 residues. CDR3 loop: CASSYEGSQPQHF. DNA for the CDR3: TGTGCCAGCAGTTACGAAGGTAGTCAGCCCCAGCATTTT.

This clone appeared once. This chain uses TRBV20-1 with TRBJ2-1; 9 bases align to TRBD1. The V and J ends lost 3 bases and 1 base, in that order; junction bases with no gene match: 7. CDR1 is DFQATT and CDR2 is SNEGSKA in the germline V gene (reference sequence). The CDR3 covers 16 residues. CDR3 sequence: CSASWSGTGSYNEQFF. In DNA form, the CDR3 reads TGCAGTGCTAGTTGGTCGGGGACAGGGTCCTACAATGAGCAGTTCTTC.

The V and J genes are TRBV11-2 and TRBJ2-7, with unresolved D. Germline CDR1 reads SGHAT; CDR2 reads FQNNGV. V shed 5 bases and J shed 4 bases, with 9 bases lying between them. The CDR3 consists of 12 residues. The CDR3 loop reads CASSLNTYEQYF. CDR3 nucleotides: TGTGCCAGCAGCCTGAATACATACGAGCAGTACTTC. Using reference TRBV11-2 and TRBJ2-7 for the parts outside the CDR3, the full variable domain is EAGVAQSPRYKIIEKRQSVAFWCNPISGHATLYWYQQILGQGPKLLIQFQNNGVVDDSQLPKDRFSAERLKGVDSTLKIQPAKLEDSAVYLCASSLNTYEQYFGPGTRLTVT.

This rearrangement joins TRBV11-3 to TRBJ2-1, with no clear D. Germline V CDR1 and CDR2: SGHNT, YENEEA. The CDR3 has 14 amino acids. Trimming took 4 bases from V and 6 from J, leaving 13 bases between them. CDR3 nucleotide sequence: TGTGCCAGCAGCTCGCCCTCCTTACCCAATGAGCAGTTCTTC. Protein sequence: CASSSPSLPNEQFF.

This chain uses TRBV5-1 with TRBJ1-1; 7 nucleotides agree with TRBD1. This CDR3 contains 17 residues. V lost 0 bases, J lost 9 bases, and 17 bases stayed unmatched. From germline, CDR1 is SGHRS and CDR2 YFSETQ. The CDR3 region is CASSLGEGAGVQAKAFF. In DNA, the CDR3 is TGCGCCAGCAGCTTGGGGGAGGGGGCCGGGGTCCAAGCTAAAGCTTTCTTT.

This sequence joins TRBV18 and TRBJ1-2, with a tentative D call TRBD1 (6 bases). Trimming stripped 3 bases from V and 8 bases from J, with 13 bases between. The CDR3 covers 13 residues. CDR1 KGHSH and CDR2 LQKENI come from the germline V gene. The CDR3 DNA reads TGTGCCAGCTCACCTGAACAGGGAGAGGGCTACACCTTC. It is translated as CASSPEQGEGYTF.

This clone was seen once. The chain links TRBV5-6 to TRBJ1-1, with D tentatively TRBD1 (6 bases). V lost 4 bases and J lost 5, with 15 bases in between. The V gene's germline CDR1 is SGHDT and CDR2 YYEEEE. This CDR3 is 14 amino acids long. Written as DNA, the CDR3 is TGTGCCAGCAGCCTTCCGGGGGGCGCGACTGAAGCTTTCTTT. It codes for CASSLPGGATEAFF. Looking up the rest from reference TRBV5-6 and TRBJ1-1 gives the full variable domain: DAGVTQSPTHLIKTRGQQVTLRCSPKSGHDTVSWYQQALGQGPQFIFQYYEEEERQRGNFPDRFSGHQFPNYSSELNVNALLLGDSALYLCASSLPGGATEAFFGQGTRLTVV.

This clone turned up a few times. The chain employs TRBV28 and TRBJ1-1; the match to TRBD1 covers 7 bases. V was clipped by 4 bases and J by 1 base; unmatched bases: 15. Per germline, CDR1 MDHEN and CDR2 SYDVKM. The CDR3 has 18 residues. The CDR3 sequence is CASSYPRPTGKGNTEAFF. CDR3 DNA: TGTGCCAGCAGTTACCCCCGACCGACAGGGAAAGGGAACACTGAAGCTTTCTTT.

The V gene is TRBV6-5, the J gene TRBJ1-1; 7 bases are shared with TRBD1. J was trimmed by 7 bases and V by 2 bases; bases with no gene match: 7. This CDR3 spans 14 amino acids. Germline V gene lookup returns CDR1 MNHEY and CDR2 SVGAGI. CDR3 sequence reads: CASSYAAGGIEAFF. As DNA, the CDR3 is TGTGCCAGCAGTTACGCGGCAGGGGGGATTGAAGCTTTCTTT.

The J gene is TRBJ2-1, the V gene TRBV9; 12 nucleotides agree with TRBD2. Germline CDR1 is SGDLS and CDR2 is YYNGEE. Germline trimming cut 0 bases from V and 8 bases from J; bases unmatched to any gene: 6. The CDR3 spans 16 residues. The CDR3 sequence: CASSVVPSGRGDEQFF. The CDR3 DNA is TGTGCCAGCAGCGTAGTGCCTAGCGGGAGGGGAGATGAGCAGTTCTTC.

In DNA form, the CDR3 reads TGCGCCAGCAGCCCGAGCGGGGATACGCAGTATTTT. It translates to CASSPSGDTQYF. The V call is TRBV4-1, the J call TRBJ2-3; possibly TRBD2 for D (6 bases). The germline CDR1 and CDR2 sequences are MGHRA and YSYEKL. V lost 4 bases to trimming and J lost 6 bases, with 8 bases between them. The CDR3 covers 12 residues.

The chain joins TRBV5-1 to TRBJ2-6; D tentatively reads TRBD1 or TRBD2 (5 bases each). This CDR3 has 17 residues. In germline, CDR1 is SGHRS, CDR2 YFSETQ. Trimming took off 1 base at V and 4 bases at J, with 15 bases between the two ends. The CDR3 DNA is TGCGCCAGCAGCTTGCGCAGGGAGATCTCGGGGGCCAACGTCCTGACTTTC. Amino acid sequence: CASSLRREISGANVLTF.

This rearrangement joins TRBV4-3 to TRBJ1-2; D might be TRBD1 (5 bases). V dropped 1 base and J dropped 0 bases, with 12 bases sitting between them. The V gene's germline CDR1 is LGHNA and CDR2 YSLEER. CDR3 length: 16 residues. CDR3: CASSQAGRDSNYGYTF. DNA of the CDR3: TGCGCCAGCAGCCAAGCCGGCAGGGACTCTAACTATGGCTACACCTTC.

The chain carries TRBV5-5 and TRBJ2-7; TRBD1 agrees at 11 bases. The CDR3 covers 14 residues. V lost 8 bases, J lost 4 bases, and 8 bases stayed unmatched. The germline V gene has CDR1 SGHKS and CDR2 YYEKEE (reference sequence). The CDR3 DNA sequence: TGTGCCAGTCAGACCGGGACAGGGGGATACGAGCAGTACTTC. Its translation is CASQTGTGGYEQYF. The full variable domain, in which reference TRBV5-5 and TRBJ2-7 provide the parts outside the CDR3, is DAGVTQSPTHLIKTRGQQVTLRCSPISGHKSVSWYQQVLGQGPQFIFQYYEKEERGRGNFPDRFSARQFPNYSSELNVNALLLGDSALYLCASQTGTGGYEQYFGPGTRLTVT.

The V and J genes are TRBV11-3 and TRBJ2-5; 10 nucleotides line up with TRBD1. V shed 6 bases and J 3 bases; nucleotides not matched to a gene: 1. The CDR3 contains 13 residues. Germline CDR1 and CDR2: SGHNT and YENEEA. For the CDR3, the DNA is TGTGCCAGCAGAGGGACAGGGGAAGAGACCCAGTACTTC. Translation: CASRGTGEETQYF.